This T cell receptor beta chain was sequenced for a study of cytomegalovirus exposure and HLA in healthy donors. Turning to the study itself: Assignment to the Caucasian-associated ancestry cluster applied to approximately 79% of the approximately 360 genotyped donors.

Per the germline V gene, CDR1 is SGHRS and CDR2 is YFSETQ. This CDR3 region has 13 residues. The V end lost 0 bases, the J end lost 5 bases, and 8 bases lay between the germline ends. PCR involved 60 Vbeta and 13 Jbeta primers. Sequencing used immunoSEQ multiplex PCR; TCRdb keeps in-frame clones, though not all of them. The sample lists 79,000 or so clones; over 70% were seen once. The TCR comes from a woman between 35 and 50 years old in good health and CMV-seropositive. V gene TRBV5-1 combines with J gene TRBJ1-2; unclear D gene. The sequenced sample was PBMCs. The CDR3 DNA follows: TGCGCCAGCAGCTTGGAAGCGGGATATGGCTACACCTTC. Its translation is CASSLEAGYGYTF.